Sequencing of this TCR beta chain was carried out in a study of CD8+CD57+ T cells in acquired aplastic anemia. Study-level background: DNA recovered from sorted CD4+ and CD8+ cells had a mean of approximately 3 ug. For CD4+ cells, healthy donors had an average of roughly 9.8 million reads.

On this clonotype itself: Antigen unknown.

The germline gives CDR1 LNHNV, CDR2 YYDKDF (reference sequence). This CDR3 comprises 16 residues. V gave up 4 bases and J gave up 6 bases; unmatched junction bases: 10. The study's findings and limits: Researchers report that about 29 CD8+ CDR3 sequences appeared in both patients and controls.

The template used for profiling TCR beta VDJ and CDR3 was genomic DNA. Each CDR3 protein is one row after TCRdb ran MiXCR on the reads. The sample gives 150,000 to 200,000 distinct CDR3 sequences, roughly 45% of which show up once; approximately 1.1% is in the top ten. The sample taken for sequencing was sorted CD4+, CD8+, or CD8+CD57+ T cells (not recorded which) from PBMCs. This clonotype was obtained from a human donor in good health. This chain uses TRBV15 with TRBJ1-5; 9 bases fit TRBD1. CDR3: CATSTMWDRDGQPQHF. In DNA form, the CDR3 reads TGTGCCACCAGCACTATGTGGGACAGGGACGGTCAGCCCCAGCATTTT.